One and the same sample provided the 31 T cell receptor beta chains below, sequenced in a study of T cell responses to AZD1222 COVID-19 vaccine. The assay was immunoSEQ multiplex PCR, and TCRdb's table has in-frame clones only and misses some. The sample records more than 140,000 clones, 70% to 90% being singletons. Specimen: peripheral blood, collected on day 0 of AZD1222 vaccination. The receptor set was obtained from an adult in good health.

The chain combines TRBV28 with TRBJ1-4; D call uncertain. This CDR3 comprises 15 residues. Trimming left V 3 bases short and J 3 bases short, with 11 bases between. Germline-derived CDR1 and CDR2 are MDHEN and SYDVKM. The CDR3 DNA reads as TGTGCCAGCAGTTTCAACGGTCAGGCTAATGAAAAACTGTTTTTT. Translating it yields CASSFNGQANEKLFF.

V and J are TRBV11-3 and TRBJ2-5; D remains ambiguous. The CDR3 length is 15 residues. V was trimmed by 5 bases and J by 5 bases, leaving 18 bases between them. CDR1 is SGHNT, CDR2 YENEEA, per germline. CDR3 sequence: CASSPGPLNLETQYF. The DNA of the CDR3 is TGTGCCAGCAGCCCCGGGCCTCTGAACTTGGAGACCCAGTACTTC.

This clone showed up just a few times. This rearrangement joins TRBV15 to TRBJ1-5; D perhaps matches TRBD1 (6 bases). V was cut by 0 bases and J by 7 bases, with 13 bases left in between. The CDR3 is made up of 15 amino acids. Germline-derived CDR1 and CDR2 are LNHNV and YYDKDF (reference sequence). CDR3 in amino acids: CATSRESQGLQPQHF. CDR3 DNA sequence: TGTGCCACCAGCAGAGAATCACAGGGTTTACAGCCCCAGCATTTT.

V gene TRBV9 combines with J gene TRBJ1-1; possible D gene TRBD1, 6 bases. Trimming shortened V by 3 bases and J by 3 bases, and 12 bases separated the two germline ends. Germline V gene sequence: CDR1 SGDLS, CDR2 YYNGEE. This CDR3 is built from 14 residues. The CDR3 spells CASSAVQGYTEAFF. CDR3 DNA sequence: TGTGCCAGCAGCGCGGTACAGGGCTACACTGAAGCTTTCTTT.

CDR3 in DNA: TGTGCCAGCAGCCCAAACCGGCGGGAGGGCAAGGCAGATACGCAGTATTTT. Its protein is CASSPNRREGKADTQYF. The chain recombines TRBV7-9 with TRBJ2-3, with TRBD2 matching 9 bases. CDR1 is SEHNR, CDR2 FQNEAQ, per germline (reference sequence). The CDR3 contains 17 residues. The V gene end was trimmed by 5 bases and the J gene end by 4 bases; junction bases not matched to a gene: 13.

V is TRBV24-1 and J is TRBJ1-2, with D unresolved. This CDR3 contains 17 residues. The V and J ends lost 1 base and 0 bases respectively, with 14 bases between them. Germline V gene data show CDR1 as KGHDR and CDR2 as SFDVKD. The CDR3 protein is CATSDLIEGTTNYGYTF. As DNA, the CDR3 is TGTGCCACCAGTGATTTAATAGAGGGAACTACTAACTATGGCTACACCTTC.

J is TRBJ1-3 and V is TRBV3-1 (or the pseudogene TRBV3-2); D call uncertain. The germline V and J ends were trimmed by 4 bases and 1 base, with 11 bases remaining between them. CDR3 length equals 15 residues. CDR1 and CDR2 from the germline V gene are LGHDT and YNNKEL (reference sequence). The CDR3 sequence is CASSPPRGSGNTIYF. CDR3 nucleotides: TGTGCCAGCAGCCCCCCGCGAGGGTCTGGAAACACCATATATTTT.

The chain employs TRBV6-5 and TRBJ2-2, with TRBD2 identical over 9 bases. The CDR3 is 14 residues long. The V segment lost 7 bases and the J segment 6 bases; nucleotides outside the gene matches: 6. The germline V gene encodes CDR1 MNHEY and CDR2 SVGAGI. The CDR3 spells CASTRVAGAGELFF. The DNA for the CDR3 is TGTGCCAGCACCCGAGTAGCGGGAGCCGGGGAGCTGTTTTTT.

The chain is built from TRBV6-6 and TRBJ2-1, with no clear D. CDR1 MNHNY and CDR2 SVGAGI come from the germline V gene (reference sequence). The CDR3 loop spans 13 amino acids. V lost 4 bases and J lost 7, with 11 bases in between. CDR3 protein: CASSSTGSNEQFF. The DNA of the CDR3 is TGTGCCAGCAGTTCGACGGGTTCGAATGAGCAGTTCTTC.

The V call is TRBV6-2 or TRBV6-3, the J call TRBJ1-5; 7 nucleotides line up with TRBD1. Losses at the gene ends were 2 bases for V and 0 bases for J; bases not matched to a gene: 7. This CDR3 is 17 amino acids long. Germline CDR1 MNHEY, CDR2 SVGEGT. CDR3 DNA: TGTGCCAGCAGTTACCGGACAGGAGGATATAGCAATCAGCCCCAGCATTTT. Protein: CASSYRTGGYSNQPQHF.

V and J are TRBV6-2 or TRBV6-3 and TRBJ2-1, with D unclear. Germline CDR1 MNHEY, CDR2 SVGEGT. The CDR3 runs 13 residues. Trimming pared 2 bases from V and 7 bases from J, leaving 9 bases between. For the CDR3, the DNA is TGTGCCAGCAGTTACCCGCCCGGGAATGAGCAGTTCTTC. Protein product: CASSYPPGNEQFF.

The chain carries TRBV28 and TRBJ2-7, with TRBD2 identical over 9 bases. The CDR3 has 16 residues. The ends lost 8 bases at V and 2 bases at J; junction bases unmatched: 13. The germline V gene encodes CDR1 MDHEN and CDR2 SYDVKM. CDR3 region: CASQTGGLAGTYEQYF. CDR3 bases: TGTGCCAGCCAAACCGGTGGGCTAGCGGGAACCTACGAGCAGTACTTC.

The J gene is TRBJ1-5, the V gene TRBV3-1 (or the pseudogene TRBV3-2); no definite D call. Trimming shortened V by 4 bases and J by 1 base, and 8 bases separated the two germline ends. The CDR3 sequence is 14 residues long. In germline, CDR1 is LGHDT, CDR2 YNNKEL (reference sequence). As DNA, the CDR3 is TGTGCCAGCAGCCGAGTCCCCAGCAATCAGCCCCAGCATTTT. Protein product: CASSRVPSNQPQHF.

The chain combines TRBV28 with TRBJ1-5; D is unresolved. Germline lookup yields CDR1 MDHEN and CDR2 SYDVKM. The CDR3 has 13 residues. V shed 4 bases and J shed 5 bases, with 9 bases lying between them. As DNA, the CDR3 is TGTGCCAGCAGTTGGCGGGTCGATCAGCCCCAGCATTTT. Protein: CASSWRVDQPQHF.

The V gene is TRBV20-1, the J gene TRBJ1-2; weak D call: TRBD1 (6 bases). With 3 bases removed from V and 8 bases from J, the gap between germline ends came to 16 bases. Germline values: CDR1 DFQATT, CDR2 SNEGSKA (reference sequence). This CDR3 comprises 13 residues. CDR3 nucleotide sequence: TGCAGTGCTAGTCAGAACAGGGAAGGAGGCTACACCTTC. Translating it yields CSASQNREGGYTF.

The V call is TRBV6-2 or TRBV6-3, the J call TRBJ2-6, with no clear D. There are 15 residues in the CDR3. V was cut by 2 bases and J by 4 bases, with 9 bases left in between. The germline V gene encodes CDR1 MNHEY and CDR2 SVGEGT. CDR3 nucleotides: TGTGCCAGCAGTTACCGGGTTTCCGGGGCCAACGTCCTGACTTTC. Residues: CASSYRVSGANVLTF.

Only one count was recorded for this clone. This chain links TRBV12-3 or TRBV12-4 with TRBJ2-7, with D possibly matching TRBD2 (5 bases). The ends were cut back, 6 bases at V and 6 bases at J, with 12 bases in the middle. This CDR3 is 12 amino acids long. Written as DNA, the CDR3 is TGTGCCAGCAGCATATATGGAGGCGAGCAGTACTTC. It specifies CASSIYGGEQYF.

The chain recombines TRBV6-1 with TRBJ2-3, with TRBD1 as a possible D gene (5 bases). V lost 3 bases and J lost 1, with 11 bases in between. CDR3 size: 15 residues. The V gene's germline CDR1 is MNHNS and CDR2 SASEGT. Written as DNA, the CDR3 is TGTGCCAGCAGTGAGATTTGGGGCGGCACAGATACGCAGTATTTT. Translated: CASSEIWGGTDTQYF.

The V and J genes are TRBV19 and TRBJ2-1, with a possible D match to TRBD1 (6 bases). The germline V gene has CDR1 LNHDA and CDR2 SQIVND (reference sequence). Trimming left V 0 bases short and J 6 bases short, with 12 bases between. The CDR3 contains 15 residues. The CDR3 protein is CASSIDYRVRNEQFF. The CDR3, as DNA: TGTGCCAGTAGTATAGATTACAGGGTTCGCAATGAGCAGTTCTTC.

The chain employs TRBV11-2 and TRBJ2-1; D gene unclear. Germline CDR1 is SGHAT and CDR2 is FQNNGV. The CDR3 extends over 13 amino acids. Trimming took off 2 bases at V and 5 bases at J, with 7 bases between the two ends. The CDR3 DNA is TGTGCCAGCAGCTTAAACCTAAACAATGAGCAGTTCTTC. This sequence encodes CASSLNLNNEQFF.

The V call is TRBV30, the J call TRBJ1-2, with D unresolved. CDR1 and CDR2 from the germline V gene are GTSNPN and SVGIG (reference sequence). This CDR3 contains 15 residues. V was shortened by 0 bases and J by 6 bases, with 17 bases between the two germline ends. CDR3 coding DNA: TGTGCCTGGAGTGTACGGGTCGGGCCAGATAATGGCTACACCTTC. It specifies CAWSVRVGPDNGYTF.

This sequence joins TRBV7-2 and TRBJ2-7, with a weak D call TRBD2 (6 bases). The CDR3 covers 14 residues. Trimming removed 1 base at V and 4 bases at J, with 11 bases between. Germline V gene sequence: CDR1 SGHTA, CDR2 FQGNSA. The CDR3 DNA reads TGTGCCAGCAGCTTAGTGCGGGGTTCGTACGAGCAGTACTTC. Its protein is CASSLVRGSYEQYF.

This clone was seen only a few times. This chain joins TRBV5-6 and TRBJ2-1, with D unresolved. This CDR3 spans 13 amino acids. Germline V gene data show CDR1 as SGHDT and CDR2 as YYEEEE. V lost 1 base and J lost 5, with 7 bases in between. CDR3: CASSLISNNEQFF. Written as DNA, the CDR3 is TGTGCCAGCAGCTTGATCTCGAACAATGAGCAGTTCTTC.

This chain links TRBV7-2 with TRBJ2-1; 7 bases agree with TRBD2. This CDR3 region has 16 residues. The trim removed 1 base at V and 4 bases at J, leaving 7 bases unmatched. CDR1 and CDR2 from the germline V gene are SGHTA and FQGNSA. CDR3 DNA sequence: TGTGCCAGCAGCTTAGGTAGCGGGCTAATTTACAATGAGCAGTTCTTC. It specifies CASSLGSGLIYNEQFF.

The chain joins TRBV5-6 to TRBJ1-1; the D is unclear. The germline V gene has CDR1 SGHDT and CDR2 YYEEEE. With 2 bases removed from V and 11 bases from J, the gap between germline ends came to 19 bases. The CDR3 loop spans 14 amino acids. This CDR3 reads CASSLLVTPLGAFF. The CDR3 DNA is TGTGCCAGCAGCTTACTTGTGACACCCCTTGGCGCTTTCTTT. Variable domain in full (rest from reference TRBV5-6 and TRBJ1-1): DAGVTQSPTHLIKTRGQQVTLRCSPKSGHDTVSWYQQALGQGPQFIFQYYEEEERQRGNFPDRFSGHQFPNYSSELNVNALLLGDSALYLCASSLLVTPLGAFFGQGTRLTVV.

The chain recombines TRBV9 with TRBJ1-2, with D uncertain. This CDR3 is built from 13 residues. Deletions cut 0 bases from V and 6 bases from J, with 9 bases between. Germline CDR1 is SGDLS and CDR2 is YYNGEE. The CDR3 coding sequence is TGTGCCAGCAGCGTAGGTCAAGGAAATGGCTACACCTTC. Translated: CASSVGQGNGYTF.

The chain has TRBV19 and TRBJ1-2; D unclear. CDR1 and CDR2 from the germline V gene are LNHDA and SQIVND (reference sequence). Between the trimmed V and J ends, which lost 3 bases and 4 bases, there was a span of 9 bases. The CDR3 sequence is 13 residues long. This CDR3 is CASSIPGSYGYTF. The CDR3 region has the DNA TGTGCCAGTAGTATCCCCGGATCCTATGGCTACACCTTC.

This clone was seen only once. The CDR3 loop is CASSSYRGAEKLFF. DNA for the CDR3: TGTGCCAGCAGCTCCTACAGGGGGGCTGAAAAACTGTTTTTT. The genes are TRBV7-9 and TRBJ1-4; 8 nucleotides match TRBD1. The length of the CDR3 is 14 residues. Germline CDR1 SEHNR, CDR2 FQNEAQ (reference sequence). Trimming removed 4 bases from V and 7 bases from J; junction bases left unmatched: 5.

V gene TRBV11-2 combines with J gene TRBJ2-7, with a possible D match to TRBD1 (6 bases). The CDR3 covers 16 residues. Germline values: CDR1 SGHAT, CDR2 FQNNGV. V lost 1 base and J 2 bases, leaving 15 bases between the germline ends. CDR3 sequence: CASSLGDGGRTYEQYF. The CDR3 nucleotides are TGTGCCAGCAGCTTAGGCGATGGGGGCCGTACCTACGAGCAGTACTTC.

V gene TRBV11-2 combines with J gene TRBJ1-4, with no clear D. This CDR3 spans 15 amino acids. V was shortened by 5 bases and J by 7 bases, with 17 bases between the two germline ends. CDR1 is SGHAT, CDR2 FQNNGV, per germline. The CDR3 nucleotides are TGTGCCAGCAGCCCTCGAGGAGGGAAGGGTGAAAAACTGTTTTTT. Protein: CASSPRGGKGEKLFF.

This clone was detected once. The chain carries TRBV27 and TRBJ1-6; D gene ambiguous. This CDR3 region has 16 residues. Germline CDR1 and CDR2: MNHEY and SMNVEV (reference sequence). V was trimmed by 6 bases and J by 3 bases, leaving 15 bases between them. CDR3 in amino acids: CASSFSGRLYNSPLHF. DNA of the CDR3: TGTGCCAGCAGCTTCAGCGGAAGGCTCTATAATTCACCCCTCCACTTT.